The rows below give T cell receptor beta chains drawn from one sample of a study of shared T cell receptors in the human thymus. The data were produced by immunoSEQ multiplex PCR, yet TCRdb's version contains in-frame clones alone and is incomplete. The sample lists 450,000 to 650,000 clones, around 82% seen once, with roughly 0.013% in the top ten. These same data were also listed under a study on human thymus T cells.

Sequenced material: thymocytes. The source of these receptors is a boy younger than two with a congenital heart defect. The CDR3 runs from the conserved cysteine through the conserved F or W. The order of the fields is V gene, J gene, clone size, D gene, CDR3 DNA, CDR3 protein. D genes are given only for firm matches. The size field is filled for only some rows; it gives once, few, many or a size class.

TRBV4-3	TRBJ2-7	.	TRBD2	TGCGCCAGCAGCCGCCTTGGGACTAGCGGTATCTACGAGCAGTACTTC	CASSRLGTSGIYEQYF
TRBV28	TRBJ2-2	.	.	TGTGCCAGCAGTTTATACCCCCGCGGGCGGCACACCGGGGAGCTGTTTTTT	CASSLYPRGRHTGELFF
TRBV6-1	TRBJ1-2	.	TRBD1	TGTGCCAGCAGCCCTACAGGGGGCGCGGATGGCTACACCTTC	CASSPTGGADGYTF
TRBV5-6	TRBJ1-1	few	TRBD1	TGTGCCAGCAGCCAAACAGGGGGCGCCGGGGCTTTCTTT	CASSQTGGAGAFF
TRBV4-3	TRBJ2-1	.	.	TGCGCCAGCAGGAAGGGGCTTGACCCGGGGGATGAGCAGTTCTTC	CASRKGLDPGDEQFF
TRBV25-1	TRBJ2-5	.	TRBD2	TGTGCCAGCAGTGAATTGGGGGACGGGAGGGGTGGTGAGACCCAGTACTTC	CASSELGDGRGGETQYF
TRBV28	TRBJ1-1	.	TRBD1	TGTGCCAGCAGGCGTACAGGGGGCCTGAACACTGAAGCTTTCTTT	CASRRTGGLNTEAFF
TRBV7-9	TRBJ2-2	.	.	TGTGCCAGCAGGGGTAGCGCGGACGGGGAGCTGTTTTTT	CASRGSADGELFF
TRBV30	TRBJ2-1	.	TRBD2	TGTGCCTGGAGTGCCCCGTTGCGACTAGCGACCCACAATGAGCAGTTCTTC	CAWSAPLRLATHNEQFF
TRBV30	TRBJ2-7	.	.	TGTGCCTGGAACCCCAGGGGTTCAGGGCCCCTCCCCTACGAGCAGTACTTC	CAWNPRGSGPLPYEQYF
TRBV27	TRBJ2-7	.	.	TGTGCCAGCAGACCCAGGGGCGGCCACGAGCAGTACTTC	CASRPRGGHEQYF
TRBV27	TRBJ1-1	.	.	TGTGCCAGCAGTTGGAAGGGGCGGAACACTGAAGCTTTCTTT	CASSWKGRNTEAFF
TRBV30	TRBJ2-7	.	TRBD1	TGTGCCTGGAAACGGACAGGGCGCGGCGAGCAGTACTTC	CAWKRTGRGEQYF
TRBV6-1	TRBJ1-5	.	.	TGTGCCATTCCGGGGGATAGCGGCAATCAGCCCCAGCATTTT	CAIPGDSGNQPQHF
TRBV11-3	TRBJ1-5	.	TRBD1	TGTGCCAGCAGCCCTCCCGGGGACAGCTATAGCAATCAGCCCCAGCATTTT	CASSPPGDSYSNQPQHF
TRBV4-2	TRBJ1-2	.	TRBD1	TGTGCCAGCAGCCAAGATCCCGACAGGGGGAACTATGGCTACACCTTC	CASSQDPDRGNYGYTF
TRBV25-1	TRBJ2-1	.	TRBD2	TGTGCCAGCAGTCGGACTAGCGGGAGTAGGGGAGAGCAGTTCTTC	CASSRTSGSRGEQFF
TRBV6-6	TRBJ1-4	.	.	TGTGCCAGCAAACACAGTGCAACTAATGAAAAACTGTTTTTT	CASKHSATNEKLFF
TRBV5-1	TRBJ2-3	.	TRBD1	TGCGCCAGCAGCTTGGGCCCCGGGACAGGGACCGACACAGATACGCAGTATTTT	CASSLGPGTGTDTDTQYF
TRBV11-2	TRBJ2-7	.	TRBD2	TGTGCCAGCAGCCCGACTAGCGGCTACGAGCAGTACTTC	CASSPTSGYEQYF
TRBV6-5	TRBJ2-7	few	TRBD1	TGTGCCAGCAGTTACCAGGACAGGCCCTACGAGCAGTACTTC	CASSYQDRPYEQYF
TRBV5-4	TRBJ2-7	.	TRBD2	TGTGCCAGCAGCTCTTGGGGACTAGCGGTTCCCTACGAGCAGTACTTC	CASSSWGLAVPYEQYF